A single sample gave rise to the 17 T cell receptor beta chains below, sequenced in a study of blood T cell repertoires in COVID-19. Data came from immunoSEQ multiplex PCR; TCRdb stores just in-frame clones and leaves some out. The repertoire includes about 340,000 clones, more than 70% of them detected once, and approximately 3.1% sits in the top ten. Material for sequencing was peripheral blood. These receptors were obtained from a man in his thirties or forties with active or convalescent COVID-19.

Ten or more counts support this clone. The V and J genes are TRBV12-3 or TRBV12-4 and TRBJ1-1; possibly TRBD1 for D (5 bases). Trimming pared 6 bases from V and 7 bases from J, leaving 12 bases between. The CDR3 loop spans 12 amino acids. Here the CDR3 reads CASSIGDFEAFF. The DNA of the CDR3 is TGTGCCAGCAGCATTGGGGACTTTGAAGCTTTCTTT.

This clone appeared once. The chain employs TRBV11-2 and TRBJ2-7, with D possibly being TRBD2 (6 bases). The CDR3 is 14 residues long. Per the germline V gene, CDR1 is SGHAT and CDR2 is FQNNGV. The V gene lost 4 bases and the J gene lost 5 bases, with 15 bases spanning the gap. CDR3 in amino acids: CASSSHASVHEQYF. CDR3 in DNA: TGTGCCAGCAGCTCCCATGCTAGCGTCCACGAGCAGTACTTC.

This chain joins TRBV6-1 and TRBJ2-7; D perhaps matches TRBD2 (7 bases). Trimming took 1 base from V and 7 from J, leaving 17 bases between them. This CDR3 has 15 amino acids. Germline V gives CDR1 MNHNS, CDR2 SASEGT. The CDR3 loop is CASSEGAGAIREQYF. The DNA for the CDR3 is TGTGCCAGCAGTGAAGGTGCGGGGGCCATAAGGGAGCAGTACTTC.

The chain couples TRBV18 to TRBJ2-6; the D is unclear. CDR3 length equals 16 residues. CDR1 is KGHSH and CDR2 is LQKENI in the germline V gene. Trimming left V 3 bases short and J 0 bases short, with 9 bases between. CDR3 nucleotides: TGTGCCAGCTCACCGGAGTATCACTCTGGGGCCAACGTCCTGACTTTC. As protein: CASSPEYHSGANVLTF.

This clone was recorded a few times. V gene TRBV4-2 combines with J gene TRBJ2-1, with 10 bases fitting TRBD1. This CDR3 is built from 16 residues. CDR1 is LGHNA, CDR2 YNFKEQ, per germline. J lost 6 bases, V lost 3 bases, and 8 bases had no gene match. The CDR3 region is CASSHGSGTGANEQFF. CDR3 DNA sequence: TGTGCCAGCAGCCACGGTTCCGGGACAGGGGCCAATGAGCAGTTCTTC.

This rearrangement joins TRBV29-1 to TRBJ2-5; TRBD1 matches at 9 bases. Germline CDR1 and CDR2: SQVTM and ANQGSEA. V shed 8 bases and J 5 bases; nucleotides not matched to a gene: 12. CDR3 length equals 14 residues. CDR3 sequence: CSFTGTGSPETQYF. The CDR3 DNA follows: TGCAGCTTCACCGGGACAGGGTCCCCGGAGACCCAGTACTTC.

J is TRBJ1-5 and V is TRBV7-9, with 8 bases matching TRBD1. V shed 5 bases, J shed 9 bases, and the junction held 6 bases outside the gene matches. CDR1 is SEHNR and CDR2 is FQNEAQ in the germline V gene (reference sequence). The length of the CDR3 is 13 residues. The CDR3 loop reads CASSPTGDGPQHF. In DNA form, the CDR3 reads TGTGCCAGCAGCCCGACAGGGGATGGGCCCCAGCATTTT.

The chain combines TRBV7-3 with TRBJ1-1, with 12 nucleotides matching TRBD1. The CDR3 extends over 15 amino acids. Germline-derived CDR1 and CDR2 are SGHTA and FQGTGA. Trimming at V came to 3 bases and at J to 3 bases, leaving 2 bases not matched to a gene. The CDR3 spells CASSLGQGAYTEAFF. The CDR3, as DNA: TGTGCCAGCAGCTTGGGACAGGGGGCCTACACTGAAGCTTTCTTT.

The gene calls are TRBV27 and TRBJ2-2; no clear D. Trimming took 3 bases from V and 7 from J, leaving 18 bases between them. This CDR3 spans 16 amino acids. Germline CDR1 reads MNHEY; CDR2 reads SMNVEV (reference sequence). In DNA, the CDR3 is TGTGCCAGCAGTTTCACTGTCCCCAAGTCGGGCGGGGAGCTGTTTTTT. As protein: CASSFTVPKSGGELFF.

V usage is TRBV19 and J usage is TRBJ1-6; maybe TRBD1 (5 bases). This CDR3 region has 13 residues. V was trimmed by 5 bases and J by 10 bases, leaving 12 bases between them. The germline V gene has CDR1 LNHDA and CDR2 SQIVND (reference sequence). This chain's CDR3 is CASSPTGGSPLHF. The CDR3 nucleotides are TGTGCCAGTAGTCCGACCGGGGGATCACCCCTCCACTTT.

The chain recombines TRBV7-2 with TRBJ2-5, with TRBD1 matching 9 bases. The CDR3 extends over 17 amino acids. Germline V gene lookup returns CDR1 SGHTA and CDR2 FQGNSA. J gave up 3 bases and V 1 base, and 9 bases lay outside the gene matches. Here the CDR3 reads CASSLDRGHTTEETQYF. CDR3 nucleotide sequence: TGTGCCAGCAGCTTAGACAGGGGGCATACGACAGAAGAGACCCAGTACTTC.

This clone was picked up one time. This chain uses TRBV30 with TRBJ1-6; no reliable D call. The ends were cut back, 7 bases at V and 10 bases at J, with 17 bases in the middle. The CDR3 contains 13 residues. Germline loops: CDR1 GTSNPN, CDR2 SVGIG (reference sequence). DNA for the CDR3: TGTGCCTCCGCTCGGGAAGAAGACTCACCCCTCCACTTT. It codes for CASAREEDSPLHF. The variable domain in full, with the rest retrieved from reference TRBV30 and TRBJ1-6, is SQTIHQWPATLVQPVGSPLSLECTVEGTSNPNLYWYRQAAGRGLQLLFYSVGIGQISSEVPQNLSASRPQDRQFILSSKKLLLSDSGFYLCASAREEDSPLHFGNGTRLTVT.

The CDR3 protein is CASSSPDRAYEQYF. As DNA, the CDR3 is TGCGCCAGCAGCTCTCCCGACAGGGCCTACGAGCAGTACTTC. This chain links TRBV5-1 with TRBJ2-7; TRBD1 agrees at 7 bases. The CDR3 contains 14 residues. V dropped 3 bases and J dropped 2; count of bases not matched to a gene: 5. Germline CDR1 reads SGHRS; CDR2 reads YFSETQ.

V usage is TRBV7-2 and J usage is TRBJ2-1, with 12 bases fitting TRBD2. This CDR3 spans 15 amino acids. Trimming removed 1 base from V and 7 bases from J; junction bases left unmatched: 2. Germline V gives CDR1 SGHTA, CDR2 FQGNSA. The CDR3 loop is CASSLEGTSGNEQFF. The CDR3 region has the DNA TGTGCCAGCAGCTTAGAGGGGACTAGCGGGAATGAGCAGTTCTTC.

Here the CDR3 DNA reads TGTGCCAGCAGCTTAAGAATCCAGGGGTATGGCTACACCTTC. This codes for CASSLRIQGYGYTF. The chain couples TRBV11-2 to TRBJ1-2; D perhaps matches TRBD1 (6 bases). CDR1 and CDR2 from the germline V gene are SGHAT and FQNNGV. CDR3 length: 14 residues. Trimming removed 2 bases from V and 5 bases from J, with 12 bases in between.

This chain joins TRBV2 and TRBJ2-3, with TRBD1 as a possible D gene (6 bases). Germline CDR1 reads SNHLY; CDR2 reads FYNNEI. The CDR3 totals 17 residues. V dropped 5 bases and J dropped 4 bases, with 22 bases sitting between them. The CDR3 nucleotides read TGTGCCAGCAGTACTACAGGGAAGAGGCAGTTCGCAGATACGCAGTATTTT. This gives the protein CASSTTGKRQFADTQYF.

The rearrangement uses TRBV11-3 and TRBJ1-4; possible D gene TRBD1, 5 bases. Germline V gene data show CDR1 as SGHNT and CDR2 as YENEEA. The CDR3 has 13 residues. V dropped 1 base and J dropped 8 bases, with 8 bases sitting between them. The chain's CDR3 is CASSLGGGEKLFF. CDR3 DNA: TGTGCCAGCAGCTTAGGGGGCGGCGAAAAACTGTTTTTT.